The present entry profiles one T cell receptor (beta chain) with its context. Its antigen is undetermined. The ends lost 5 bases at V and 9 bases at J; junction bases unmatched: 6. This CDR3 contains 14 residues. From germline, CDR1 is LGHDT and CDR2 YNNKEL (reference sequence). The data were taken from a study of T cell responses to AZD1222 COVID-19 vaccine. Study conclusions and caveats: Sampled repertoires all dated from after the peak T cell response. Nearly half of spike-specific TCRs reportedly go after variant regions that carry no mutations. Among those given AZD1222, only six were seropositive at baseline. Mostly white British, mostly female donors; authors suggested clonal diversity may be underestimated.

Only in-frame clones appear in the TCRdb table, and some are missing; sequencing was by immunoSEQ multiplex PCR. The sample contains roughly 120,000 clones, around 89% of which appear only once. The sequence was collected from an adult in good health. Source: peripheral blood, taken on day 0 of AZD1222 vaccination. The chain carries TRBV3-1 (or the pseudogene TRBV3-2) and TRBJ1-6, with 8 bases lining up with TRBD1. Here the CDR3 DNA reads TGTGCCAGCAGCGCACGACAGGGGATTTCACCCCTCCACTTT. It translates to CASSARQGISPLHF.